This T cell receptor (beta chain) was profiled in a study of tissue T cells after allogeneic stem cell transplantation. Study observations and caveats: Motif-based clustering found tissue-specific repertoire signatures shared across patients, though few clones were shared. Only a limited share of tissue TCRs appeared in blood or spleen. The study did not identify alloreactive or antigen-specific tissue TCRs, and some clones might be persisting host cells.

The V gene's germline CDR1 is NNHNN and CDR2 SYGAGS (reference sequence). The CDR3 loop spans 11 amino acids. Trimming removed 2 bases at V and 4 bases at J, with 4 bases between. Survey-depth TCRbeta CDR3 sequencing reported V/J genes and productive frequencies. TCRdb's table, derived via immunoSEQ multiplex PCR, lists solely in-frame clones and lacks some. The data hold about 15,000 clones, with roughly 72% observed a single time. This clone appeared a few times. Its antigen is undetermined. Any gene name here is a mouse gene name. Coverage ceases 1 residue before the CDR3 finishes, and the germline J gene fills in the end. Additional DNA sequences in this sample encode the identical CDR3.

This receptor was obtained from a female BALB/c mouse in good health. MHC haplotype: H2-d. Sequences were obtained from spleen. J is TRBJ2-7 and V is TRBV13-2; D uncertain. The covered CDR3 bases are TGTGCCAGCGGTGAAGGGTATGAACAGTAC. The encoded protein is CASGEGYEQY. The full CDR3 is CASGEGYEQYF.